The rows below give T cell receptor beta chains drawn from one sample of a study of cytomegalovirus exposure and HLA in healthy donors. Some clones are missing from TCRdb's copy, which holds only in-frame ones; the method was immunoSEQ multiplex PCR. Among about 140,000 clones listed, around 80% were seen once. Sequenced material: PBMCs. The receptors were sampled from a male donor in good health and CMV-seropositive. Each CDR3 is given with its conserved first and last residue. Fields, in order: V gene, clone size, J gene, D gene, CDR3 DNA, CDR3 protein. D genes are given only for firm matches. Expanded clones get a size class; other rows say once, few or many, or leave the size out.

>TRBV2|NA|TRBJ1-1|NA
TGTGCCAGCAGGGACGGGACTTTCGGAGAGGCTTTCTTT
CASRDGTFGEAFF
>TRBV7-3|NA|TRBJ2-1|NA
TGTGCCAGCAGCTCAAGCGGCCCCTGGTCAGAGCAGTTCTTC
CASSSSGPWSEQFF
>TRBV7-9|NA|TRBJ1-3|NA
TGTGCCAGCAGCCAGTGGACGGGCGGGCTTGGAAACACCATATATTTT
CASSQWTGGLGNTIYF
>TRBV6-1|NA|TRBJ2-3|NA
TGTGCCAGCAGTGAATCAGGAGGGGCTGATACGCAGTATTTT
CASSESGGADTQYF
>TRBV5-1|NA|TRBJ1-4|NA
TGCGCCAGCAGCTTCGACAGGTGGGATGAAAAACTGTTTTTT
CASSFDRWDEKLFF
>TRBV19|NA|TRBJ1-5|NA
TGTGCCTCACGCGGGTATAGCAATCAGCCCCAGCATTTT
CASRGYSNQPQHF
>TRBV6-5|NA|TRBJ1-1|NA
TGTGCCAGCAGTTTTGGGCGGAACACTGAAGCTTTCTTT
CASSFGRNTEAFF
>TRBV6-1|NA|TRBJ1-2|NA
TGTGCCAGCAGCGAAGCGGGGGCAGCGAGCTATGGCTACACCTTC
CASSEAGAASYGYTF
>TRBV4-3|NA|TRBJ2-2|NA
TGCGCCAGCAGCCAAGATCATAACGGTCGAGCCACCGGGGAGCTGTTTTTT
CASSQDHNGRATGELFF
>TRBV28|once|TRBJ1-4|TRBD1
TGTGCCAGCAGTCGACAGGGGGCGACTGAAAAACTGTTTTTT
CASSRQGATEKLFF
>TRBV7-8|NA|TRBJ2-3|TRBD2
TGTGCCAGCAGCCCGAGGACTAGCGGGGGCCTAAGCACAGATACGCAGTATTTT
CASSPRTSGGLSTDTQYF
>TRBV4-2|NA|TRBJ2-7|TRBD2
TGTGCCAGCAGCCAAGTCAGGGTGGGAGGGCGGGACGAGCAGTACTTC
CASSQVRVGGRDEQYF
>TRBV2|NA|TRBJ2-3|TRBD1
TGTGCCAGCAGTGGACGACAGGGGGCGATCACAGATACGCAGTATTTT
CASSGRQGAITDTQYF
>TRBV7-2|NA|TRBJ2-7|NA
TGTGCCAGCAGCTTAGGTCTGCGGACAGTCGCCTACGAGCAGTACTTC
CASSLGLRTVAYEQYF
>TRBV5-4|NA|TRBJ2-5|NA
TGTGCCAGCTGTAGCAGGGGCAGGGAAGAGACCCAGTACTTC
CASCSRGREETQYF
>TRBV7-2|NA|TRBJ2-3|TRBD2
TGTGCCAGCAGCCAGGGGGGACTAGCGGGAGCCCCTGGGAATACGCAGTATTTT
CASSQGGLAGAPGNTQYF
>TRBV4-2|NA|TRBJ2-7|TRBD2
TGTGCCAGCAGCCAAGAACTACTAGCGGGAGGCGAGCAGTACTTC
CASSQELLAGGEQYF
>TRBV11-2|NA|TRBJ1-6|NA
TGTGCCAGCAGCTTAGCGGTGGTACAGGGTTATTCACCCCTCCACTTT
CASSLAVVQGYSPLHF
>TRBV7-9|NA|TRBJ2-5|NA
TGTGCCAGCAGCCGAGGGCCGGCGGGGGCCTTGTACCAAGAGACCCAGTACTTC
CASSRGPAGALYQETQYF
>TRBV27|NA|TRBJ2-3|NA
TGTGCCAGCAGTAGGGGGGCGGGGGGCACAGATACGCAGTATTTT
CASSRGAGGTDTQYF
>TRBV19|NA|TRBJ1-4|TRBD1
TGTGCCAGTACTACGTATAGGGGACAGGGGGTCCATGACTGGAATGAAAAACTGTTTTTT
CASTTYRGQGVHDWNEKLFF
>TRBV27|NA|TRBJ2-6|NA
TGTGCCACCTCCGGGGAAAGAAGGGCCAACGTCCTGACTTTC
CATSGERRANVLTF
>TRBV4-1|NA|TRBJ2-3|TRBD1
TGCGCCAGCAGCCAAGTGCGTGGGGACAGGCAAGTAGATACGCAGTATTTT
CASSQVRGDRQVDTQYF
>TRBV7-9|NA|TRBJ1-2|NA
TGTGCCAGCAGCTTCGCCGGAGGGGCGTATGGCTACACCTTC
CASSFAGGAYGYTF
>TRBV30|NA|TRBJ2-5|NA
TGTGCCTGGAGTGTACCTGACAACCTCCAAGAGACCCAGTACTTC
CAWSVPDNLQETQYF
>TRBV6-1|NA|TRBJ2-7|TRBD1
TGTGCCAGCAGGAGACAGGGGGCTTTCCACGAGCAGTACTTC
CASRRQGAFHEQYF
>TRBV7-3|NA|TRBJ2-5|TRBD2
TGTGCCAGCAGCTATAGCGGGAGACAAGAGACCCAGTACTTC
CASSYSGRQETQYF
>TRBV7-9|NA|TRBJ2-3|TRBD1
TGTGCCAGCAGCTTATCTAACCCCGGGACAGGGTTTGACACAGATACGCAGTATTTT
CASSLSNPGTGFDTDTQYF
>TRBV6-1|NA|TRBJ1-6|NA
TGTGCCACCATGGAGCGGACAGACAATTCACCCCTCCACTTT
CATMERTDNSPLHF
>TRBV27|NA|TRBJ1-1|NA
TGTGCCAGCAGTATCAACTGGGGGACAAAAAGTGAAGCTTTCTTT
CASSINWGTKSEAFF
>TRBV19|NA|TRBJ2-7|TRBD2
TGTGCCAGTAGTATAGGAGCTAGCGGGAACTACGAGCAGTACTTC
CASSIGASGNYEQYF
>TRBV11-3|NA|TRBJ2-7|NA
TGTGCCAGCAGCTTAGACAGGGTCAGCGAGCAGTACTTC
CASSLDRVSEQYF
>TRBV4-3|NA|TRBJ1-1|TRBD1
TGCGCCAGCAGCCAAGGGGTGGAGACAGGGTTGGGGGAGACTGAAGCTTTCTTT
CASSQGVETGLGETEAFF
>TRBV13|NA|TRBJ2-5|TRBD1
TGTGCCAGCAGCACATCGGGACAGGGATATGTAGAGCAGTACTTC
CASSTSGQGYVEQYF
>TRBV6-6|NA|TRBJ2-7|TRBD1
TGTGCCAGCAGTTACCCGACCGGGACAGGATCCGAGCAGTACTTC
CASSYPTGTGSEQYF
>TRBV19|few|TRBJ2-1|NA
TGTGCCAGTACCGACGCGTGGGGCGAGCAGTTCTTC
CASTDAWGEQFF
>TRBV6-1|NA|TRBJ2-7|TRBD2
TGTGCCAGCAGTGAAGGACTAGCCGATGCCTACGAGCAGTACTTC
CASSEGLADAYEQYF
>TRBV15|few|TRBJ1-1|NA
TGTGCCACCAGCAGAGTCGGAGTTAATGGTGAAGCTTTCTTT
CATSRVGVNGEAFF
>TRBV7-7|NA|TRBJ1-1|NA
TGTGCTAGCAGCTTATACGGGAACACTGAAGCTTTCTTT
CASSLYGNTEAFF
>TRBV9|NA|TRBJ1-6|NA
TGTGCCAGCAGCGTACAGGGGAGACCCCTCCACTTT
CASSVQGRPLHF
>TRBV2|NA|TRBJ1-2|NA
TGTGCCAGCACCACAGGAACGGATGGCTACACCTTC
CASTTGTDGYTF
>TRBV6-5|few|TRBJ2-7|TRBD1
TGTGCCAGCAACCCGACAGGGAGCTCCTACGAGCAGTACTTC
CASNPTGSSYEQYF
>TRBV7-9|NA|TRBJ2-7|NA
TGTGCCAGCAGCTCCGGGAGAGCGTACGAGCAGTACTTC
CASSSGRAYEQYF
>TRBV6-5|NA|TRBJ1-1|NA
TGTGCCAGCAGTATTTCAGGGAACACTGAAGCTTTCTTT
CASSISGNTEAFF
>TRBV7-8|NA|TRBJ2-1|TRBD1
TGTGCCAGCAGCCCCCGACAGGGTCTCAGAACTAACAATGAGCAGTTCTTC
CASSPRQGLRTNNEQFF
>TRBV7-8|once|TRBJ2-7|NA
TGTGCCAGCAGCTTAGGGGAGACCCGGCAGTACTTC
CASSLGETRQYF
>TRBV6-4|NA|TRBJ2-3|TRBD2
TGTGCCAGCAGCGAGACTAGCGATGGCACAGATACGCAGTATTTT
CASSETSDGTDTQYF